This record covers a single T cell receptor (beta chain). Its specificity is not known. Losses at the gene ends were 5 bases for V and 4 bases for J; bases not matched to a gene: 4. The CDR3 spans 13 residues. Germline-derived CDR1 and CDR2 are MDHEN and SYDVKM. The entry originates in a study of cytomegalovirus exposure and HLA in healthy donors. Researchers ran the PCR with 60 Vbeta and 13 Jbeta primers. Data came from immunoSEQ multiplex PCR; TCRdb stores just in-frame clones and leaves some out. This sample has some 150,000 clones, with roughly four fifths found just once. Study-wide results and limits: The study put some 150 TCR beta chains on its list as cytomegalovirus-associated.

The chain has TRBV28 and TRBJ1-1, with 7 bases aligning to TRBD1. This TCR was recovered from a man aged 55 to 69 in good health and CMV-seronegative. Sequencing was carried out using PBMCs. The CDR3 sequence: CASSDRVGTEAFF. DNA of the CDR3: TGTGCCAGCAGTGACAGGGTGGGCACTGAAGCTTTCTTT.